This T cell receptor beta chain was captured by sequencing in a study of response to subunit inactivated influenza vaccine. TCRdb reprocessed the RT-PCR reads via MiXCR and lists one record per CDR3 protein. Of some 600,000 distinct CDR3 sequences in the sample, 14% were seen once. This clonotype was recorded a few times. The antigen is unknown. General observations from the study: Few additional T cells are recruited per seasonal influenza vaccination, authors suggested.

Germline V gene data show CDR1 as MRHNA and CDR2 as SNTAGT. V was clipped by 0 bases and J by 2 bases, with 9 bases between them. The CDR3 loop spans 15 amino acids. The sample in question was PBMCs from blood, obtained approximately 15 days before vaccination. The rearrangement joins TRBV6-4 to TRBJ2-3, with D unresolved. The origin of this receptor is a man between 50 and 59 years old who received an inactivated influenza vaccine. The CDR3 bases are TGTGCCAGCAGTGACTCAATCAGACCCACAGATACGCAGTATTTT. Translated: CASSDSIRPTDTQYF.